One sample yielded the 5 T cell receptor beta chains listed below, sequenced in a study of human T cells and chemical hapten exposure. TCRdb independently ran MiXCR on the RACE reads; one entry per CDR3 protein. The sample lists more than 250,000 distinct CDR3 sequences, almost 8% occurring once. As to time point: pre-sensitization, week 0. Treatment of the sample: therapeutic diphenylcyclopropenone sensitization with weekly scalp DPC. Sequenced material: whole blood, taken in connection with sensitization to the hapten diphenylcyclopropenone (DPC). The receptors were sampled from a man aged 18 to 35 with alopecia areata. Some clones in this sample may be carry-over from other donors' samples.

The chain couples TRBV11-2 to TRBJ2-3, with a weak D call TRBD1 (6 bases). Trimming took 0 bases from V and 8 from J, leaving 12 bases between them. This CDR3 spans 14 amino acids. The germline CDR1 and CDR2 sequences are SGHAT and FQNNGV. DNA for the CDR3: TGTGCCAGCAGCTTAGATCTTAGAGGGGGTACGCAGTATTTT. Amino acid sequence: CASSLDLRGGTQYF. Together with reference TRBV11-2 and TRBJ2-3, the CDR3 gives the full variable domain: EAGVAQSPRYKIIEKRQSVAFWCNPISGHATLYWYQQILGQGPKLLIQFQNNGVVDDSQLPKDRFSAERLKGVDSTLKIQPAKLEDSAVYLCASSLDLRGGTQYFGPGTRLTVL.

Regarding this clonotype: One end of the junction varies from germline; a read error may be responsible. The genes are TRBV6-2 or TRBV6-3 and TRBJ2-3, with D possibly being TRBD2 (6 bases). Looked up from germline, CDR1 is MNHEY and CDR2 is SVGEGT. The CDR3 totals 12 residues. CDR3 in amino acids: CVSREEVDTQYF. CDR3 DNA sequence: TGTGTCAGCAGGGAGGAGGTAGATACGCAGTATTTT.

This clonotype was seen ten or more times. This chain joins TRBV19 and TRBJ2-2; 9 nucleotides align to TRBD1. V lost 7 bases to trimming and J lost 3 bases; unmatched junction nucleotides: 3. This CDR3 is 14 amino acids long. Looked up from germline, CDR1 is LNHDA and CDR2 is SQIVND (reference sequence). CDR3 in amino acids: CASTRTGDTGELFF. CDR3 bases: TGTGCCAGTACCCGGACAGGGGACACCGGGGAGCTGTTTTTT.

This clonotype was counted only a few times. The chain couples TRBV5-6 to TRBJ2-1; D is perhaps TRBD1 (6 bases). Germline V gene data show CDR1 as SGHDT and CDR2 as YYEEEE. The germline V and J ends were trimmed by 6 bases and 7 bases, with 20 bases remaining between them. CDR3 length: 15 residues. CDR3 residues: CASTPLLQGRNEQFF. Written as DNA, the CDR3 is TGTGCCAGCACTCCGCTCCTACAGGGAAGGAATGAGCAGTTCTTC.

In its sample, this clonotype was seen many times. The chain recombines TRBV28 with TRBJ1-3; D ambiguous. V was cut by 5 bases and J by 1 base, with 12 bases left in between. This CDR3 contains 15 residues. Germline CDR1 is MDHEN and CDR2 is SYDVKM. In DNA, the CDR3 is TGTGCCAGCAGTCACAAAAGACTTTCTGGAAACACCATATATTTT. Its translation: CASSHKRLSGNTIYF. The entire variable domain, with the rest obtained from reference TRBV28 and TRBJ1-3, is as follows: DVKVTQSSRYLVKRTGEKVFLECVQDMDHENMFWYRQDPGLGLRLIYFSYDVKMKEKGDIPEGYSVSREKKERFSLILESASTNQTSMYLCASSHKRLSGNTIYFGEGSWLTVV.